The present TCR beta chain was sequenced within a study of identical twins listed by TCRdb under 2016. About the study as a whole: To test whether fetal clonotypes persist, this study deep-sequenced TCR alpha and beta repertoires from monozygotic twins, from unrelated adults of various ages, and from cord blood. To rule out contamination, replicate twin experiments were performed at different times with different library preparation protocols.

To note about this clonotype: It has no known antigen specificity. No base quality information exists; no much larger clone differs at one position.

Based on the germline V gene, the CDR1 and CDR2 sequences are SQVTM and ANQGSEA. Cut back by 7 bases and 4 bases, the V and J ends lie 16 bases apart. The CDR3 contains 13 residues, cysteine and phenylalanine counted. Only the CDR3 portion is preserved as DNA: 39 bases, with reading frame beginning at the first base. Every donor in the study was a healthy Caucasian. Three pairs of female monozygotic twins, all aged about 18 to 30 years, were included in the twin cohort. RNA for TCR libraries was isolated from peripheral blood mononuclear cells. Library prep was done by 5' RACE. Sequenced using an Illumina HiSeq 2000. A universal primer binding site was introduced by template switching, and a unique molecular identifier was present in the final cDNA, enabling accurate counting of TCR cDNA molecules. First-strand cDNA for TCR alpha and beta chains was synthesized from specific primers in the conserved constant-segment region. To control for contamination, each cDNA library was double barcoded with a SMART-Mk sample barcode plus Illumina barcodes. TruSeq adapter sequences along with Illumina sample barcodes were introduced in two successive PCR steps. Sequencing of the TCR alpha and beta cDNA libraries was done on the Illumina HiSeq platform using custom primers. In the source study's methods: MiGEC processed the raw reads to extract unique molecular identifiers, while MiXCR was used to determine the CDR3 positions. For each individual, recombination models were inferred using an EM algorithm with the repgenHMM and IGoR tools. Shared clonotypes were analyzed with the tcR package in R, and sharing was normalized by the product of cloneset sizes. Out-of-frame nonproductive sequences were analyzed to study raw recombination free of thymic and clonal selection effects. TCRdb handled the public reads itself, with Q25 trimming in fastp and clone calling in MiXCR, and kept productive beta chains. Each entry merges the rows of one CDR3 protein and shows their most common DNA and genes. The V and J calls and clone size come from TCRdb's table, not from the authors' own analysis. The sample table contains around 690,000 distinct CDR3 sequences; only one count was recorded for approximately 21% of them. The ten largest clones add up to about 4.5% of the sample.

Beyond this particular receptor, the publication reports: Excess twin sharing in beta out-of-frame sequences was weaker because fewer shared sequences lowered the signal-to-noise ratio. Compared with coincidental sharing between unrelated individuals, out-of-frame TCR alpha sequences shared between twins had an excess of sequences with low generation probability. Out-of-frame TCR alpha sharing in monozygotic twins was systematically underestimated by recombination models, whereas sharing between unrelated individuals was in agreement with the recombination models. Zero-insertion analyses could be partly confounded by invariant T cells such as MAIT and iNKT, though diverse VJ usage argued against such confounding for most clonotypes. Conclusions relied on cross-sectional statistical analysis, since the same donors could not be followed over many years. Abundant cord blood beta clonotypes had fewer insertions, young adult naive repertoires showed a similar but weaker trend, and memory repertoires showed no such trend.

This sample also appeared in a second study, on T cells expressing NK-cell markers. The other study reports the following: About eight donors provided sorted CD3+CD56+NKG2C+, CD3+CD56+NKG2C- and CD3+CD56-NKG2C+ T-cell subsets, whose TCR beta-chain repertoires were profiled. Among the eight sequenced donors, only one was HCMV-seronegative, while the other seven were HCMV-seropositive. In several experiments an anti-gammadeltaTCR antibody was added to restrict sorting to alphabetaTCR-expressing T cells. In roughly 6 donors, the dominant CD3+CD56+NKG2C+ clonotypes were found to rank among the top 10 CD8+ clonotypes and to make up roughly 1.0-7.0% of CD8+ T cells. Those dominant clonotypes were again the most abundant among CD3+CD56-NKG2C+ cells in four donors, at about 28.3-65%. Whether the expanded NKG2C-expressing T cell clones were specific for HCMV antigens was left unclear. The eight sequenced donors were randomly selected healthy volunteers, three men and five women. To determine HCMV serostatus, a commercial ELISA kit was used to detect HCMV-specific IgG in serum. For more than five donors, bulk peripheral blood T-cell repertoires were additionally sequenced from unsorted PBMC. MIGEC handled demultiplexing of the reads and grouping by UMI, while MiTCR was used to assemble and quantify clonotypes. To remove erroneous sequences, TCR cDNA sequences were retained only when supported by two or more reads. Downstream repertoire analysis used the tcR package, and clonotypes were matched across fractions by CDR3 nucleotide sequence plus V segment. VDJmatch was used to annotate antigen specificity against VDJdb, with one amino acid substitution in CDR3 allowed.

The TCR sequence derives from a woman under 30 in good health. In this chain, TRBV29-1 is recombined with TRBJ1-1; no D segment can be confidently identified. The sample was PBMCs. This receptor carries the CDR3 CSATPTGATEAFF. DNA sequence: TGCAGCGCGACGCCGACCGGAGCCACTGAAGCTTTCTTT.